These T cell receptor beta chains were read from a single sample in a study of Ad26.COV2.S vaccination and SARS-CoV-2 variants. Assay used: immunoSEQ multiplex PCR; TCRdb lists only in-frame clones, some missing. The top ten clones hold under 2% of a sample with 450,000 to 550,000 clones, 80% to 90% of them seen once. Specimen: peripheral blood, collected in a trial of Ad26.COV2.S vaccine versus placebo. The receptors derive from a person between 18 and 65 years old who received the Ad26.COV2.S COVID-19 vaccine or a placebo. Both conserved end residues are trimmed from each CDR3. Each record gives: D gene, V gene, CDR3 length, CDR3 protein. The D gene is left open where the match is weak.

. TRBV27 15 ASSLVGVGRLGQPQH
. TRBV30 13 AWTRQVDKTYEQY
TRBD1 TRBV4-3 13 ASSKQGAPSYEQY
. TRBV7-9 11 ASSLALALTQY
TRBD1 TRBV9 12 ASSVGTGGREQY
. TRBV23-1 13 ASSQSLWWGTEQF
. TRBV30 12 AWSVGPTRPEAF
. TRBV27 12 ASRPGNQYNEQF
TRBD1 TRBV6-1 13 ASSEWDSLNQPQH
. TRBV11-3 11 ASSLNMVHEQY
. TRBV19 13 ASKRGETTNEKLF
TRBD2 TRBV6-5 12 ASPGLAGFGRQY
. TRBV6-1 12 ASSETRRYTEAF
. TRBV27 15 ASSLFKPDRAQETQY
. TRBV10-3 11 AISEGLYYGYT
TRBD1 TRBV11-2 13 ASSLRTGVIYGYT
TRBD2 TRBV5-5 15 ASSSWARGLAYNEQF
TRBD1 TRBV7-6 15 ASSQRQGTSSGNTIY
. TRBV7-9 12 ASSLEARGSPLH
. TRBV7-3 13 ASSPTGRPHYGYT
. TRBV3-1/TRBV3-2 11 ASSFTRGAEAF
TRBD1 TRBV5-1 14 ASSSRGQGSTGELF
TRBD2 TRBV15 10 ATSGTSGGEF
. TRBV20-1 13 SASSSGSLAYEQY
TRBD2 TRBV18 11 ASSLAGDYEQY
. TRBV28 9 ASSFGLEAF
TRBD1 TRBV2 13 ASSAGTGAGYGYT
TRBD1 TRBV6-5 12 ASRDRGGYQPQH
. TRBV5-1 11 ASSFGADYGYT
. TRBV27 14 ASRHLQLSSTGELF
. TRBV6-2/TRBV6-3 12 ASSQGVSNEKLF
. TRBV13 12 ASSLGPSNYGYT
TRBD1 TRBV29-1 12 SVAPGQTNYGYT
. TRBV4-3 14 ASSQVVTPNIYGYT
. TRBV18 11 ASSGVVAYGYT
. TRBV3-1/TRBV3-2 10 ASSQGGLEAF
TRBD1 TRBV28 12 ASSSTGSVQPQH
TRBD1 TRBV6-5 11 ASSPDRAETQY
. TRBV6-5 13 ASSYGSPFTYEQY
. TRBV25-1 11 ASSQAGMDTQY
. TRBV24-1 10 ATSDPKWEQF
. TRBV12-3/TRBV12-4 11 ASSFASTDTQY
TRBD2 TRBV5-4 12 ASSLEPSGYEQY
TRBD1 TRBV5-1 16 ASSLLGYGQVSGNTIY
. TRBV28 10 ASKGRTYEQY
. TRBV30 11 AWSVPPVYEQY
. TRBV28 13 ASSLLNFGSNEQF
TRBD1 TRBV15 14 ATSRIERQGGNTIY
. TRBV5-1 12 ASSLGQSNSPLH
TRBD2 TRBV28 16 ASSRAGRALTVEYEQY
. TRBV2 9 ASRGQGEQY
TRBD2 TRBV19 13 ASSDKLAGKETQY
TRBD1 TRBV6-2/TRBV6-3 13 ASSYTGTAGNTIY
. TRBV10-2 11 ASRETGTDTQY